This T cell receptor (beta chain) was identified during a study of blood T cell repertoires in COVID-19. At the level of the study: Acute and convalescent COVID-19 specimens originated in the United States, Italy and Spain. Sources were T cells, B-cell-depleted T cells, or PBMCs; the material itself was cDNA or gDNA.

Germline V gene data show CDR1 as KGHSH and CDR2 as LQKENI. V dropped 2 bases and J dropped 5 bases, with 12 bases sitting between them. The length of the CDR3 is 14 residues. Methods used by the authors: Cell counts per sample came from amplifying reference gene primers. Profiled with immunoSEQ multiplex PCR; TCRdb holds only in-frame clones, not every one. V and J calls and clone size are given by that table; D and trimming were obtained from the DNA. This table holds tens of thousands of clones, about 74% found once. The chain uses TRBV18 and TRBJ2-5; a possible D gene is TRBD2 (5 bases). The material sequenced was peripheral blood. The source is a human donor in a cohort sampled during active COVID-19. The CDR3 protein is CASSPSGIRETQYF. As DNA, the CDR3 is TGTGCCAGCTCACCATCGGGGATCCGGGAGACCCAGTACTTC.